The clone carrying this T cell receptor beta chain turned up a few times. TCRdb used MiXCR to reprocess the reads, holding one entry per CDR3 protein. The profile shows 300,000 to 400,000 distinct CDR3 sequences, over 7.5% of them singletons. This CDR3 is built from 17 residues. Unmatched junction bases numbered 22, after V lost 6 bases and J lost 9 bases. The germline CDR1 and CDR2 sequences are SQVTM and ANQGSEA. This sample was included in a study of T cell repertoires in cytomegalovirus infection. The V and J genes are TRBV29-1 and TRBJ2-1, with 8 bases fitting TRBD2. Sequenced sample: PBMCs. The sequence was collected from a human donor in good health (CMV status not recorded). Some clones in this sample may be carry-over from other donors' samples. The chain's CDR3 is CSVFSRGLVAGGTEQFF. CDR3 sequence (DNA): TGCAGCGTGTTCAGTCGGGGACTAGTCGCCGGAGGAACTGAGCAGTTCTTC.